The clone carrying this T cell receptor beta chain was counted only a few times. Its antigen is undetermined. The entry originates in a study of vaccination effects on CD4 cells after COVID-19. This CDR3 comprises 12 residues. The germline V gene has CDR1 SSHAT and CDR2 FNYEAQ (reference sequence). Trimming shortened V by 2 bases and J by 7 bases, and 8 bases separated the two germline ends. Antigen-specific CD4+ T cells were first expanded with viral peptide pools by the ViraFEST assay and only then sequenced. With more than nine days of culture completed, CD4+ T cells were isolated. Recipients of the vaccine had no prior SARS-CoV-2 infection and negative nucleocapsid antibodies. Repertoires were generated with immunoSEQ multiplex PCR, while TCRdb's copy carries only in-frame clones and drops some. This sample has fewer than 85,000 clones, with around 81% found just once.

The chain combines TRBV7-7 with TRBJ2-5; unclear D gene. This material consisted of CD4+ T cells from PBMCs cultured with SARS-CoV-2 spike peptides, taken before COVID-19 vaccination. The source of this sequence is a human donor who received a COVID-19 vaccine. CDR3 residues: CASSLPGGTQYF. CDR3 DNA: TGTGCCAGCAGCTTACCAGGCGGGACCCAGTACTTC.